This T cell receptor (beta chain) was sequenced during a study of shared clonotypes between healthy human individuals. Study-wide points: In this cohort, only blood was sampled, and tissue repertoires likely differ. With a few donors compared, roughly 4.9% of naive CD4 clonotypes were shared.

About this clone itself: Its antigen remains unknown.

Here immunoSEQ multiplex PCR was the method, and the copy in TCRdb shows in-frame clones only, minus some. Of a few million clones in the sample, 90% to 96% were seen once. Germline CDR1 reads MDHEN; CDR2 reads SYDVKM. The CDR3 covers 15 residues. Germline trimming cut 6 bases from V and 0 bases from J; bases unmatched to any gene: 3. This sequence originates from a man younger than 35 in good health. The specimen was naive CD4+ T cells sorted from blood. Subset denoted: CD45RA+ positively selected. V usage is TRBV28 and J usage is TRBJ2-2; 8 bases agree with TRBD1. The CDR3 loop is CASRRQGPNTGELFF. The CDR3 nucleotides read TGTGCCAGCAGACGACAGGGGCCGAACACCGGGGAGCTGTTTTTT. Supplemented by reference TRBV28 and TRBJ2-2, the full variable domain reads DVKVTQSSRYLVKRTGEKVFLECVQDMDHENMFWYRQDPGLGLRLIYFSYDVKMKEKGDIPEGYSVSREKKERFSLILESASTNQTSMYLCASRRQGPNTGELFFGEGSRLTVL.